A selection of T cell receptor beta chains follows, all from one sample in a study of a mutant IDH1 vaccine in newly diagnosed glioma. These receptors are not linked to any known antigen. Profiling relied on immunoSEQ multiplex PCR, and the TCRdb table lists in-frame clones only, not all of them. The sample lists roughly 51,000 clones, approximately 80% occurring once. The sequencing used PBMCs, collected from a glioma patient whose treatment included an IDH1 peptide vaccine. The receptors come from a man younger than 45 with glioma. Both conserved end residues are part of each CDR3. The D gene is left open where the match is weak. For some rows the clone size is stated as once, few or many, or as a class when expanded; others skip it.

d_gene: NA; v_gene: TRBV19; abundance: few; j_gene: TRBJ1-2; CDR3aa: CASSRGPTSYGYTF; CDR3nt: TGTGCCTCTAGTCGGGGGCCTACCTCTTATGGCTACACCTTC
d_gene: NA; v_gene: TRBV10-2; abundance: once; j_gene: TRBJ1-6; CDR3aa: CASSAHLSNSPLHF; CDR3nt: TGCGCCAGCAGTGCACATCTTAGCAATTCACCCCTCCACTTT
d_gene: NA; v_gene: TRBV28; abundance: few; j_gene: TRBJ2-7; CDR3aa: CASSSILVGRDDSASYEQYF; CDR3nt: TGTGCCAGCAGTTCTATTTTGGTCGGACGGGACGATTCCGCATCCTACGAGCAGTACTTC
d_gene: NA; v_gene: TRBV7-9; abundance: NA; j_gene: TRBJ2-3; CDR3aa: CASSSRTGSTDTQYF; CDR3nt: TGTGCCAGCAGCTCACGAACGGGGAGCACAGATACGCAGTATTTT
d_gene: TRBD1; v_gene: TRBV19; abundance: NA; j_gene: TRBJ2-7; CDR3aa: CASSLHKQGPYYEQYF; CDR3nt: TGTGCCAGTAGTCTTCATAAACAGGGGCCCTACTACGAGCAGTACTTC
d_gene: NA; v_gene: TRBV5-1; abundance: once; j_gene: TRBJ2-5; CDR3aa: CASSPTDPWETQYF; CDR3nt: TGTGCCAGCAGCCCTACCGACCCCTGGGAGACCCAGTACTTC
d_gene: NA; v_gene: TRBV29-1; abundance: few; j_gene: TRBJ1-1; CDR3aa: CSGGQMNTEAFF; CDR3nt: TGCAGCGGCGGACAGATGAACACTGAAGCTTTCTTT
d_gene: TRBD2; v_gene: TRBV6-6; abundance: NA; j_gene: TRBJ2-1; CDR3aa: CASRDGLAGFYNEQFF; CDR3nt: TGTGCCAGCAGGGACGGACTAGCGGGGTTCTACAATGAGCAGTTCTTC
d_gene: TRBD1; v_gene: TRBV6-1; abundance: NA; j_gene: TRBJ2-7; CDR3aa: CASSEGTGGSYEQYF; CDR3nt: TGTGCCAGCAGTGAAGGGACAGGGGGCTCCTACGAGCAGTACTTC
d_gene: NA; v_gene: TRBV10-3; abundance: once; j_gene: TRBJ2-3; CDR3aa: CAIRPGQGSSGGLTDTQYF; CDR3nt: TGTGCCATCAGGCCGGGACAGGGTTCCAGCGGGGGGCTCACAGATACGCAGTATTTT
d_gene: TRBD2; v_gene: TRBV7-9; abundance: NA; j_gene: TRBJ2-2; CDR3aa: CASSSRFTSGGTGELFF; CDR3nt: TGTGCCAGCAGCTCACGATTTACTAGCGGGGGGACCGGGGAGCTGTTTTTT
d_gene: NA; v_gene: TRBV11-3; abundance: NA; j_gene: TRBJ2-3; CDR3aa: CASSLGLRGSLTSTDTQYF; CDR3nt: TGTGCCAGCAGCTTAGGCCTTCGAGGGAGTCTGACAAGCACAGATACGCAGTATTTT
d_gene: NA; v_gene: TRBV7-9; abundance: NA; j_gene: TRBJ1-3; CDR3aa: CASSRPRGGPLSGNTIYF; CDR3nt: TGTGCCAGCAGCCGCCCACGGGGGGGACCACTCTCTGGAAACACCATATATTTT
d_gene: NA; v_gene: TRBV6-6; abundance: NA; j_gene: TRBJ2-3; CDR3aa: CASSSAYTDTQYF; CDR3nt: TGTGCCAGCAGTTCGGCCTACACAGATACGCAGTATTTT
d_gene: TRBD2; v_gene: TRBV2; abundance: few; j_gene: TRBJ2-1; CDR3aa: CASRATSGGPGGEQFF; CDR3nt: TGTGCCAGCAGAGCAACTAGCGGGGGGCCCGGGGGTGAGCAGTTCTTC
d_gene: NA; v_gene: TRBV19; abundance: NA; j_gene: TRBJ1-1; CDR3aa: CASSMGPTNTEAFF; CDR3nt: TGTGCCAGTAGTATGGGACCGACTAACACTGAAGCTTTCTTT
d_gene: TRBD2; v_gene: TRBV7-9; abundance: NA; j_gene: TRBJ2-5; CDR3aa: CASSFASGGETQYF; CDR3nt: TGTGCCAGCAGCTTCGCTAGCGGGGGAGAGACCCAGTACTTC
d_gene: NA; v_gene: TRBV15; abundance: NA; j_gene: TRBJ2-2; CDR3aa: CATSRDADTGELFF; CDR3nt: TGTGCCACCAGCAGAGATGCGGACACCGGGGAGCTGTTTTTT
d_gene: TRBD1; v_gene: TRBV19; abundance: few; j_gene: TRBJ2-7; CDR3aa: CASSPLSTGRYEQYF; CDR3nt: TGTGCCAGTAGTCCGCTCTCGACAGGGCGGTACGAGCAGTACTTC
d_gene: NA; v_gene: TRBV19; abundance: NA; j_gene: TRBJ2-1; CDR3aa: CASSEVYPTRDSLYNEQFF; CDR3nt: TGTGCCAGTAGTGAGGTCTACCCCACGCGGGACAGTCTATACAATGAGCAGTTCTTC
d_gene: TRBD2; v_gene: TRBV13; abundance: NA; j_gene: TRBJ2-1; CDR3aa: CASSYRLAGGSYNEQFF; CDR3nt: TGTGCCAGCAGCTACCGACTAGCGGGGGGGAGCTACAATGAGCAGTTCTTC
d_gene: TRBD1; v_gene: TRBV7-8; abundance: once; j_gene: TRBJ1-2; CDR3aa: CASSKRGQGKTYGYTF; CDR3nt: TGTGCCAGCAGCAAAAGGGGACAGGGAAAAACTTATGGCTACACCTTC
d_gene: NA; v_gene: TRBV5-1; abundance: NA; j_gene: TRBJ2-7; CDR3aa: CASSLVVGSYEQYF; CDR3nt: TGCGCCAGCAGCCTAGTAGTGGGATCCTACGAGCAGTACTTC
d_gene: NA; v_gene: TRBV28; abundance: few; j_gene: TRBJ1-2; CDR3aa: CASSFAQGYGYTF; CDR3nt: TGTGCCAGCAGTTTTGCGCAGGGCTATGGCTACACCTTC
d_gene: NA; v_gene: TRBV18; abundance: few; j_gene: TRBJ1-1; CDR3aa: CASSPRTTGTANTEAFF; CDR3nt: TGTGCCAGCTCACCACGGACTACCGGGACGGCTAACACTGAAGCTTTCTTT
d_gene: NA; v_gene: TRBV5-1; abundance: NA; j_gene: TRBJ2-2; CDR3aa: CASSFRVEDTGELFF; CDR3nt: TGCGCCAGCAGCTTTAGGGTGGAGGACACCGGGGAGCTGTTTTTT
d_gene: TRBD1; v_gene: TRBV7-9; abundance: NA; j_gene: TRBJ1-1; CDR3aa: CASNRGLNTEAFF; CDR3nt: TGTGCCAGCAACAGGGGCCTGAACACTGAAGCTTTCTTT
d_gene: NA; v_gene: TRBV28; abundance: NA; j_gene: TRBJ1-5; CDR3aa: CASRDAVYSNQPQHF; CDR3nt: TGTGCCAGCAGGGACGCGGTCTATAGCAATCAGCCCCAGCATTTT
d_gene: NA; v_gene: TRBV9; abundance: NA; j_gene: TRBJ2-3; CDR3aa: CASSVEDSGHTDTQYF; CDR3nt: TGTGCCAGCAGCGTAGAGGACAGCGGGCACACAGATACGCAGTATTTT